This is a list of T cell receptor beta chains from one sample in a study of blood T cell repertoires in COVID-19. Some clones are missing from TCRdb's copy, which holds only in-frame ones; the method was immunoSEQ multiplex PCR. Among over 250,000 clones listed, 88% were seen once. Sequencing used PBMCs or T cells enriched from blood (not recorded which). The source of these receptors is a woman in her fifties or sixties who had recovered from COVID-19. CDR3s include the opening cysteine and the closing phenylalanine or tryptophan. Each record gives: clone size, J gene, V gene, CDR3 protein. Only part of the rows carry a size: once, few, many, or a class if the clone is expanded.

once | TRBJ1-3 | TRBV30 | CAWSVNTGNTIYF
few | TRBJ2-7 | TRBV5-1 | CASSVREPGYEQYF
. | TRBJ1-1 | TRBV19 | CASSKLTGVNTEAFF
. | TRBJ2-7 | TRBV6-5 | CASSYRGRSYEQYF
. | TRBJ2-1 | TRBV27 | CASSLRREGNKDEQFF
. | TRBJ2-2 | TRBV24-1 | CATSDFSANTGELFF
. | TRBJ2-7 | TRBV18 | CASSPNSYYEQYF
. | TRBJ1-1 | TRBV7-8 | CASSPRDIKNTEAFF
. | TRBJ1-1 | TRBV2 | CASSARSEAFF
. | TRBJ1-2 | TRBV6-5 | CASSYSMRTNYGYTF
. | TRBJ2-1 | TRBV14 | CASSQDVGLRLNEQFF
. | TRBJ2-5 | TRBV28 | CASSQETQYF
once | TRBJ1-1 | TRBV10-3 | CAITRTGRGLNTEAFF
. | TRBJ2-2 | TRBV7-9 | CASREGALANTGELFF
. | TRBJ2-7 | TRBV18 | CASSPPQGYSYEQYF
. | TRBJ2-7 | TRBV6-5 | CASSSDTWAYEQYF